These T cell receptor beta chains were read from a single sample in a study of blood T cell repertoires in COVID-19. Produced via immunoSEQ multiplex PCR; TCRdb's table is partial and in-frame only. Of fewer than 20,000 clones in the sample, 91% were seen once. What was sequenced was peripheral blood. The receptors shown here come from a human donor in a cohort sampled during active COVID-19. CDR3s include the opening cysteine and the closing phenylalanine or tryptophan. A D gene is named only where the DNA matches it firmly. Some rows have no size entry. The others give once, few or many, or a class for an expanded clone.

v_gene	j_gene	abundance	d_gene	CDR3nt	CDR3aa
TRBV6-2/TRBV6-3	TRBJ2-2	once	.	TGTGCCAGCAGTCTCCCCACGGGGGCGAACACCGGGGAGCTGTTTTTT	CASSLPTGANTGELFF
TRBV5-1	TRBJ1-2	once	TRBD1	TGCGCCAGCAGCTTGGCACAGGGGGCCGGTGGCTACACCTTC	CASSLAQGAGGYTF
TRBV29-1	TRBJ1-4	.	.	TGCAGCGTAGCGCCGGGCCCACGGGGGGAAAAACTGTTTTTT	CSVAPGPRGEKLFF
TRBV15	TRBJ1-5	.	TRBD1	TGTGCCACCAGCAGAGTCCGGCCAGGGGGCTTAGGGCAGCCCCAGCATTTT	CATSRVRPGGLGQPQHF
TRBV9	TRBJ2-1	.	.	TGTGCCAGCAGCGTAGGGGGGGGCGGGAGCTCCTACAATGAGCAGTTCTTC	CASSVGGGGSSYNEQFF
TRBV5-4	TRBJ2-5	.	TRBD2	TGTGCCAGCAGCAAGACTAGCGGGGCCCCTCAAGAGACCCAGTACTTC	CASSKTSGAPQETQYF
TRBV6-5	TRBJ1-1	.	.	TGTGCCAGCAGTTACGGGGGGGGCCTGAACACTGAAGCTTTCTTT	CASSYGGGLNTEAFF
TRBV3-1/TRBV3-2	TRBJ2-1	.	.	TGTGCCAGCAGCCAAGGCCGAGGGGGTGAGCAGTTCTTC	CASSQGRGGEQFF
TRBV19	TRBJ1-6	.	TRBD1	TGTGCCAGTAGTGCGTCGACAGGGGGTTATAATTCACCCCTCCACTTT	CASSASTGGYNSPLHF
TRBV19	TRBJ1-6	.	TRBD1	TGTGCCAGTAGTATCGGACAGGGGAGGAATAATTCACCCCTCCACTTT	CASSIGQGRNNSPLHF
TRBV7-8	TRBJ2-2	.	TRBD2	TGTGCCAGCAGCCAGGGAGGGCGGCCGAACCCGGGGGAGCTGTTTTTT	CASSQGGRPNPGELFF
TRBV5-1	TRBJ2-3	.	.	TGCGCCAGCAGCTTCCCCGCAGATACGCAGTATTTT	CASSFPADTQYF
TRBV18	TRBJ2-1	.	.	TGTGCCAGCTCACCACAAGCGGGTTCGGATGAGCAGTTCTTC	CASSPQAGSDEQFF
TRBV28	TRBJ2-7	.	.	TGTGCCACCCTAGGGGGTCCAAAGAGCTCCTACGAGCAGTACTTC	CATLGGPKSSYEQYF
TRBV12-3/TRBV12-4	TRBJ1-5	few	.	TGTGCCAGCAGTCGGACAGTCAATCAGCCCCAGCATTTT	CASSRTVNQPQHF
TRBV24-1	TRBJ2-3	.	TRBD1	TGTGCCACCAGTGGAGGGACAGGGATTGTGAGCACAGATACGCAGTATTTT	CATSGGTGIVSTDTQYF
TRBV7-2	TRBJ2-2	.	.	TGTGCCAGCAGCCCCCAGGGTTTGAACACCGGGGAGCTGTTTTTT	CASSPQGLNTGELFF
TRBV3-1/TRBV3-2	TRBJ2-2	.	TRBD2	TGTGCCAGCAGCCAAGTCCTAGCGGGAGCCAACACCGGGGAGCTGTTTTTT	CASSQVLAGANTGELFF
TRBV5-6	TRBJ2-7	.	.	TGTGCCAGCGGGACTGGCTACGAGCAGTACTTC	CASGTGYEQYF
TRBV19	TRBJ2-1	.	TRBD2	TGTGCCAGTAAAATAGCGGGGGGGTCATCTAATGAGCAGTTCTTC	CASKIAGGSSNEQFF
TRBV10-2	TRBJ2-3	.	TRBD2	TGCGCCAGCAGGAAAGCGGGGAACACAGATACGCAGTATTTT	CASRKAGNTDTQYF
TRBV3-1/TRBV3-2	TRBJ1-4	.	TRBD1	TGTGCCAGCAGCCAAATTAAGGGGGCTCCTAATGAAAAACTGTTTTTT	CASSQIKGAPNEKLFF
TRBV2	TRBJ2-3	.	.	TGTGCCTGGCCAGGGTCTAGCACAGATACGCAGTATTTT	CAWPGSSTDTQYF
TRBV7-2	TRBJ2-3	.	.	TGTGCCAGCAGCTTGGAGCGGGTTCGCACAGATACGCAGTATTTT	CASSLERVRTDTQYF
TRBV6-2/TRBV6-3	TRBJ1-6	.	TRBD1	TGTGCCAGCAGTTACGGGACAGGGGGCTACTCTAATTCACCCCTCCACTTT	CASSYGTGGYSNSPLHF
TRBV5-1	TRBJ2-1	.	TRBD2	TGCGCCAGCAGCGTCCAAGCGGGAGGGTTCGACAATGAGCAGTTCTTC	CASSVQAGGFDNEQFF
TRBV5-1	TRBJ1-6	once	TRBD1	TGCGCCAGCAGCCGGACAGGAGGGTCGGGATCACCCCTCCACTTT	CASSRTGGSGSPLHF
TRBV19	TRBJ2-3	.	.	TGTGCCAGTAGTATCGCGCCGCGGGGAGATACGCAGTATTTT	CASSIAPRGDTQYF
TRBV5-6	TRBJ1-1	.	.	TGTGCCAGCAGCTTGGCTGGGCGGAACACTGAAGCTTTCTTT	CASSLAGRNTEAFF
TRBV5-1	TRBJ2-7	.	.	TGCGCCAGCAGCTCGGGGACCGTGGGAGGCGAGCAGTACTTC	CASSSGTVGGEQYF
TRBV6-5	TRBJ1-1	.	.	TGTGCCAGCGTAGCAAACACTGAAGCTTTCTTT	CASVANTEAFF
TRBV19	TRBJ2-1	once	TRBD2	TGTGCCAGTAGTATCATGGCTTCGGCTAGCGGGAGTACGACCAGCTCCTACAATGAGCAGTTCTTC	CASSIMASASGSTTSSYNEQFF
TRBV7-9	TRBJ1-2	once	TRBD1	TGTGCCAGCAGCTTAGGGTCGGGACAGGGGTCTAGGAGCTACACCTTC	CASSLGSGQGSRSYTF
TRBV19	TRBJ1-1	.	TRBD1	TGTGCCAGTAGTCTGCATTCCGGGACAGAGGCCGAAGCTTTCTTT	CASSLHSGTEAEAFF
TRBV29-1	TRBJ2-7	.	TRBD1	TGCAGCTCCCGGGACAGGGGGCACGAGCAGTACTTC	CSSRDRGHEQYF
TRBV19	TRBJ2-1	.	TRBD2	TGTGCCAGTAGTCCCCGGCCGGGACTAGCGGTACTCTCCTACAATGAGCAGTTCTTC	CASSPRPGLAVLSYNEQFF
TRBV7-9	TRBJ2-1	few	.	TGTGCCAGCAGCACCGGACTAATTTACAATGAGCAGTTCTTC	CASSTGLIYNEQFF
TRBV7-9	TRBJ2-7	.	.	TGTGCCAGCAGCTCGGACAGTTCCTACGAGCAGTACTTC	CASSSDSSYEQYF
TRBV24-1	TRBJ1-5	.	TRBD1	TGTGCCACCAGTGATTTGTCGGGACAGGGATCGAATCAGCCCCAGCATTTT	CATSDLSGQGSNQPQHF
TRBV19	TRBJ1-1	.	.	TGTGCCAGTAGAAACCCTCAGGGCCGAACTGAAGCTTTCTTT	CASRNPQGRTEAFF
TRBV9	TRBJ1-2	once	.	TGTGCCAGCAGCGGCCTCTCGCTAGCGAACGGCTACACCTTC	CASSGLSLANGYTF
TRBV7-3	TRBJ2-2	.	TRBD1	TGTGCCAGCAGTCTGGACAGGGACACCGGGGAGCTGTTTTTT	CASSLDRDTGELFF
TRBV7-8	TRBJ2-7	.	.	TGTGCCAGCAGCTCGCGATTAGGGAGTGAGCAGTACTTC	CASSSRLGSEQYF
TRBV19	TRBJ2-3	.	.	TGTGCCAGCGGGGTGTCCACAGATACGCAGTATTTT	CASGVSTDTQYF
TRBV6-2/TRBV6-3	TRBJ2-3	.	TRBD2	TGTGCCAGCAGTTATAGGCTAGCGGGGCCGAAGCCTAGCACAGATACGCAGTATTTT	CASSYRLAGPKPSTDTQYF
TRBV19	TRBJ2-7	.	TRBD1	TGTGCCAGTAGCCCGGACAGGGGATTGAGGGAGCAGTACTTC	CASSPDRGLREQYF
TRBV19	TRBJ2-5	.	TRBD2	TGTGCCAGTAGTATTGGGCTAGCGGGGGGAGAGACCCAGTACTTC	CASSIGLAGGETQYF
TRBV7-6	TRBJ2-1	once	TRBD1	TGTGCCAGCAGCTCAGGACAGGGGGGCTACAATGAGCAGTTCTTC	CASSSGQGGYNEQFF
TRBV2	TRBJ1-2	.	TRBD1	TGTGCCAGTGCCTCGGGACAGTCCTATGGCTACACCTTC	CASASGQSYGYTF
TRBV18	TRBJ2-7	.	TRBD2	TGTGCCAGCTCACCAAGAAGCGGGAGCTACGAGCAGTACTTC	CASSPRSGSYEQYF
TRBV5-1	TRBJ1-6	.	TRBD1	TGCGCCAGCAGTTCGCCCGGACAGGGGAATTCACCCCTCCACTTT	CASSSPGQGNSPLHF
TRBV11-3	TRBJ1-1	.	TRBD1	TGTGCCAGCAGGGGACAGGGGATGGGCGAGGCTTTCTTT	CASRGQGMGEAFF
TRBV11-2	TRBJ2-1	.	.	TGTGCCAGCAGGGGGCTGGGCACTCTGGGGAACAATGAGCAGTTCTTC	CASRGLGTLGNNEQFF
TRBV12-3/TRBV12-4	TRBJ2-1	.	.	TGTGCCAGCAGTTTCTCTGGGCACAATGAGCAGTTCTTC	CASSFSGHNEQFF
TRBV19	TRBJ2-5	.	TRBD2	TGTGCCAGTAGTACCCGCGGGGGAGGAGGAAGGGAGACCCAGTACTTC	CASSTRGGGGRETQYF